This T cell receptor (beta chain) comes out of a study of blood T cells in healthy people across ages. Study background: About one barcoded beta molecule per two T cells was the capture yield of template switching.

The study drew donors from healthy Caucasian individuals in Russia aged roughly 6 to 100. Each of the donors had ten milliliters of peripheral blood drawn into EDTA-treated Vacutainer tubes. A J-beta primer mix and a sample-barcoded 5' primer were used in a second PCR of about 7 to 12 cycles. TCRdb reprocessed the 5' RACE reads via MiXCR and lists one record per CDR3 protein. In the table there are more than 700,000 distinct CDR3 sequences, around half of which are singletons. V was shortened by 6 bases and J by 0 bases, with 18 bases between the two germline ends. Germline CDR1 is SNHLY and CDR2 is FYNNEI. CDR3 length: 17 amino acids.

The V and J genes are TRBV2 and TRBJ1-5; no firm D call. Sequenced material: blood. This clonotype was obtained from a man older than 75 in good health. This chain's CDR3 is CASRSGLQKDSNQPQHF. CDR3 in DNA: TGTGCCAGCAGATCCGGGCTCCAGAAGGATAGCAATCAGCCCCAGCATTTT.